The 2 T cell receptor beta chains below were found in one sample sequenced in a study of shared clonotypes between healthy human individuals. Clones were sequenced by immunoSEQ multiplex PCR, and TCRdb holds only the in-frame ones, with some missing. Found here are 2 million to 2.5 million clones, 90% to 95% of them singletons; the top ten hold 0.39%. Sequencing was carried out using naive CD4+ T cells from PBMCs. Subset defined: CD45RA+ positively selected. The receptor source for this set is a man aged 18 to 30 in good health. Some clones in this sample may be carry-over from other donors' samples.

The chain combines TRBV6-5 with TRBJ2-7; TRBD1 matches at 7 bases. This CDR3 has 14 residues. The trim removed 6 bases at V and 2 bases at J, leaving 7 bases unmatched. Germline CDR1 is MNHEY and CDR2 is SVGAGI. The CDR3 here is CASSRDSSTYEQYF. The CDR3 nucleotides are TGTGCCAGCAGCAGGGACAGCTCAACCTACGAGCAGTACTTC.

This clone was recorded once. The rearrangement joins TRBV28 to TRBJ1-5; D ambiguous. With 5 bases removed from V and 6 bases from J, the gap between germline ends came to 17 bases. The CDR3 has 15 residues. Germline V CDR1 and CDR2: MDHEN, SYDVKM. For the CDR3, the DNA is TGTGCCAGCAGTCTCCGTGTCGGGTTCGGTCAGCCCCAGCATTTT. Encoded protein: CASSLRVGFGQPQHF. Combining the CDR3 with reference TRBV28 and TRBJ1-5 gives the whole variable domain DVKVTQSSRYLVKRTGEKVFLECVQDMDHENMFWYRQDPGLGLRLIYFSYDVKMKEKGDIPEGYSVSREKKERFSLILESASTNQTSMYLCASSLRVGFGQPQHFGDGTRLSIL.